The clone carrying this TCR beta chain has ten or more counts. The junction shows a germline mismatch at one end, possibly a read error. This sample stems from a study of regulatory T cells in long-lasting Graves disease. Time point meaning: newly diagnosed GD, antithyroid drugs for less than 3 months. Following extraction of RNA from PBMCs, that RNA was used to make the TCR library. Building of the TCR beta libraries involved iRepertoire HTBI primers and Arm-PCR of CDR3 regions. Each CDR3 protein is one row after TCRdb ran MiXCR on the multiplex PCR reads. The table records 580,000 or so distinct CDR3 sequences, roughly 16% of them present only once. CDR1 and CDR2 from the germline V gene are MNHNS and SASEGT. This CDR3 has 17 residues. The data were also submitted as part of a second study, on T cells in Graves' hyperthyroidism and ophthalmopathy.

The sequence was collected from a man aged 18 to 30 with Graves disease. The chain uses TRBV6-1 and TRBJ2-6; TRBD2 matches at 8 bases. Source: peripheral blood mononuclear cells (PBMCs), taken at new diagnosis, from a patient treated with antithyroid drugs. Here the CDR3 reads CAATGWLAGSGANVLTF. For the CDR3, the DNA is TGTGCCGCCACCGGCTGGCTAGCGGGCTCTGGGGCCAACGTCCTGACCTTC.